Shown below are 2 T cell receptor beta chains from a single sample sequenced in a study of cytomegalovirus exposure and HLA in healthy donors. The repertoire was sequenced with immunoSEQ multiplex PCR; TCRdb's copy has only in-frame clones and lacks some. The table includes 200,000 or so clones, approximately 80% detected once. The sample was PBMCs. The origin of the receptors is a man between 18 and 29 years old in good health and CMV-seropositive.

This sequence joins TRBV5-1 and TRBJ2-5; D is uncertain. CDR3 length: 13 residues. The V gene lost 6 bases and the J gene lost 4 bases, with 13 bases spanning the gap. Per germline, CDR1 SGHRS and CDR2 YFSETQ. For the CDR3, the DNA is TGCGCCAGCACCCGAGGAAAACGAGAGACCCAGTACTTC. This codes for CASTRGKRETQYF.

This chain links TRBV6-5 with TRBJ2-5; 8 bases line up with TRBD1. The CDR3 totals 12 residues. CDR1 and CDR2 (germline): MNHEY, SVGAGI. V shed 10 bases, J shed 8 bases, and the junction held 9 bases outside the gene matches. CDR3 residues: CATVGQGHTQYF. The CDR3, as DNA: TGTGCCACCGTCGGACAGGGACACACCCAGTACTTC.